This record looks at one T cell receptor (beta chain) sequence and its context. This specimen belongs to a study of PD-1 blockade in mismatch repair-deficient tumors. Here immunoSEQ multiplex PCR was the method, and the copy in TCRdb shows in-frame clones only, minus some. Of 100,000 or so clones listed, roughly four fifths are singletons. Three pembrolizumab responders had their TCRs sequenced. Germline assignment: CDR1 MNHEY and CDR2 SVGAGI. The CDR3 runs 15 residues. V shed 0 bases and J shed 1 base, with 9 bases lying between them. The TCR was taken from an adult with mismatch repair-deficient cancer. Sequenced material: peripheral blood, taken approximately 35 weeks after starting pembrolizumab. The chain joins TRBV6-5 to TRBJ2-5, with a possible D match to TRBD1 (5 bases). The CDR3 sequence is CASSYSTEIQETQYF. The CDR3 DNA sequence: TGTGCCAGCAGTTACTCGACAGAAATCCAAGAGACCCAGTACTTC.